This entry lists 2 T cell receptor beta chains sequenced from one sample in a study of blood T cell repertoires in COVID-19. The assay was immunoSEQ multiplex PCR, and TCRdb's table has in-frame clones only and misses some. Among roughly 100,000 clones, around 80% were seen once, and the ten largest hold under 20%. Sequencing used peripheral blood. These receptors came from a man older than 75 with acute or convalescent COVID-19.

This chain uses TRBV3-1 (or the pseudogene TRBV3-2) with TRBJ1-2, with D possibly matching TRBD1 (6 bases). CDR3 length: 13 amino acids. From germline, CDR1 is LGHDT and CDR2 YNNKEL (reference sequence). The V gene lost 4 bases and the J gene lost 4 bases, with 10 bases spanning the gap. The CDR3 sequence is CASSPDSLYGYTF. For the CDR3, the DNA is TGTGCCAGCAGCCCGGACAGCCTCTATGGCTACACCTTC.

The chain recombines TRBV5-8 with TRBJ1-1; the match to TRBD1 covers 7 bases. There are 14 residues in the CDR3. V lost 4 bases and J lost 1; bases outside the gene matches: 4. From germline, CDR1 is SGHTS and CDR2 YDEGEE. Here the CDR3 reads CASSSWTGNTEAFF. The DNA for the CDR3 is TGTGCCAGCAGCAGTTGGACAGGGAACACTGAAGCTTTCTTT.